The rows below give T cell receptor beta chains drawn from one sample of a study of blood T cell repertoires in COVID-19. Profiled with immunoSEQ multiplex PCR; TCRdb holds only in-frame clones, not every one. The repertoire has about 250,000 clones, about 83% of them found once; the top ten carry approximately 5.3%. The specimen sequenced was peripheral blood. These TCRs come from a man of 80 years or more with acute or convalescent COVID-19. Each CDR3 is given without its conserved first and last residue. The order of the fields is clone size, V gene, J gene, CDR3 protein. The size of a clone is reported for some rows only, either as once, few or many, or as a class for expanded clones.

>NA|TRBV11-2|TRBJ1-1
ASSLAGTDTEAF
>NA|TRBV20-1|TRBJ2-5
SASPGQGIETQY
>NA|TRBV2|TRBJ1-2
ASSEVNRGVRYGYT
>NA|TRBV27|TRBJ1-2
ASSLGALGYGYT
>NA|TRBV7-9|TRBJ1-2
ASSSAAIRANYGYT
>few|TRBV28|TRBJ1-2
ASSLLSLGQVGGYT
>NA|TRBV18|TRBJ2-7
ASSPAGYEQY
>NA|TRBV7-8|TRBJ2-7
ASSSAGTGGHEQY
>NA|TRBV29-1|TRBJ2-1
SVEEVAVVYNEQF
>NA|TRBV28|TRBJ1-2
ASSHPPGDDYGYT
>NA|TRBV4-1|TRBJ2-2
ASSLTSGGVTGELF
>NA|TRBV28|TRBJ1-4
ASSRGGGEGGEKLF
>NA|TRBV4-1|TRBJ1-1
ASSQDRAGGVNTEAF
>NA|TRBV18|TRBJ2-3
ASSPGRGLRDTQY
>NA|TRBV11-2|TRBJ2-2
ASSFNTNTGELF
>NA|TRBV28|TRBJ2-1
ASSPRDHTTSGRAGEQF
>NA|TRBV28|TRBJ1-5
ASSPRTGMRNQPQH
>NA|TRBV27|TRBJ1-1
ASSLNRDREAF
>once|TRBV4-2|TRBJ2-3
ASSKTSGGTDTQY
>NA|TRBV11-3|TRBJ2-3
ASSLNLAGTDTQY
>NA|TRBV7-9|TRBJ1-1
ASSLALGRAGEAF
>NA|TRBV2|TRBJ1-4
ASSAQTATNEKLF
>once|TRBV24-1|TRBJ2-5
ATRTTGEEETQY
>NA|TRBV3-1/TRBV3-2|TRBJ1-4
ASSSRGQGDFEKLF
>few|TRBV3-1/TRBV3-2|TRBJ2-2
ASSHRTSGGTGELF
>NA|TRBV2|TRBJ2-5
ASTRGPETQY
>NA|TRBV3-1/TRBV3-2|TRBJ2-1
ASSHPLANEQF
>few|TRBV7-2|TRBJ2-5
ASSFAQETQY
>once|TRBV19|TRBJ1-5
ASSFPGHRSNQPQH
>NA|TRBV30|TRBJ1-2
AWSNLRTASVGYT
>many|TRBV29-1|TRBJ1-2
SVGQGNYGYT
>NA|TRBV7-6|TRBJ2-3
ASSSLSGSTDTQY
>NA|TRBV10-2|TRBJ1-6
ASSVGDRNSPLH
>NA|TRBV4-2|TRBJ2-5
ASSQDPLGGGRKETQY
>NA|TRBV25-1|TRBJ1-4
ASSIDTGLNEKLF
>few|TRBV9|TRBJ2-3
ASSPRGQGTDTQY
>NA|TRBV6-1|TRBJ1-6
ASSERVSSLH
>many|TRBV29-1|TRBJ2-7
SVEAGPYEQY
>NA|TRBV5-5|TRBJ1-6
ASSSGAWGSYNSPLH
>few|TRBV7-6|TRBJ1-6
ASSPSGDGNSPLH
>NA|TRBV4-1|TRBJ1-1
VSSHGWGTGSNTEAF
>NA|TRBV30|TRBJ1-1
ASHWGGNTEAF
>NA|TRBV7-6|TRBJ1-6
ASSLGPPRQGDSSPLH
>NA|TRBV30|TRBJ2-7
AWGRLAGYEQY
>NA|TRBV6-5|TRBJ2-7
ASSPRGGYEQY
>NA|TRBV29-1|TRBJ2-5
SVLTSPRAQY